The entry that follows covers one T cell receptor (beta chain) sequence. This sample stems from a study of shared clonotypes between healthy human individuals. V shed 1 base and J 3 bases; nucleotides not matched to a gene: 2. This CDR3 spans 15 amino acids. Germline V gene lookup returns CDR1 MNHEY and CDR2 SMNVEV (reference sequence). CD45RO-negative, CCR7-positively selected cells formed the naive CD8 fraction, excluding terminally differentiated effector memory CD45RA+ cells. Measured with immunoSEQ multiplex PCR; TCRdb has only the in-frame clones, and not every one. The sample lists 2 million to 2.5 million clones; about 95% were seen once.

The rearrangement joins TRBV27 to TRBJ2-5; 10 bases are a match to TRBD1. This TCR was recovered from a man aged 18 to 30 in good health. Sequenced: naive CD8+ T cells sorted from blood. The CDR3 DNA reads as TGTGCCAGCAGTTTATGGACAGGGGGAAAAGAGACCCAGTACTTC. Protein sequence: CASSLWTGGKETQYF.